A single T cell receptor (beta chain) is shown here with its context. What it binds is unknown. CDR3 length: 16 residues. The germline V gene encodes CDR1 MDHEN and CDR2 SYDVKM. This entry is derived from a study of CXCR3-negative and CXCR3-positive naive CD8 T cells. Findings and caveats of the study: Naive cells with CXCR3 showed TRB CDR3s that were more hydrophobic than those in CXCR3-negative naive cells.

UMI labels and 5' RACE were used to prepare the TRB cDNA libraries. TCRdb reanalyzed the 5' RACE reads and collapses them to one entry per CDR3 protein, without DNA. The table counts about 120,000 distinct CDR3 sequences; about 0.34% lies in the top ten. The TCR was taken from a human donor in good health. Some clones in this sample may be carry-over from other donors' samples. Input material: naive CXCR3+ CD8+ T cells from blood. Subset specified: CD45RO-CCR7+CD27+CD95- naive CD8+ T cells expressing CXCR3 (TNR3+). V usage is TRBV28 and J usage is TRBJ2-2. The CDR3 loop reads CASSLVVQVGTGELFF.